This T cell receptor (beta chain) was recovered during a study of T-cell reconstitution after alpha-beta-depleted transplantation in children. The CDR3 is 13 amino acids. V shed 3 bases and J shed 3 bases, with 11 bases lying between them. In germline, CDR1 is SQVTM, CDR2 ANQGSEA. This clonotype was seen ten or more times. Unique molecular identifiers were used in preparing the TCRbeta library. MiXCR, run by TCRdb on the PCR reads, gives a single entry per CDR3 protein. Among around 500,000 distinct CDR3 sequences listed, around 13% were seen once. The TCR sequence derives from a human donor who donated a stem cell graft to a child with combined immunodeficiency. The chain uses TRBV29-1 and TRBJ2-5; D is unclear. Specimen: PBMCs from the stem cell graft donor, collected from the stem cell graft. The CDR3 nucleotides read TGCAGCGTTGAGGCCGCTAGTGAAGAGACCCAGTACTTC. It codes for CSVEAASEETQYF. The variable domain in full, completed from reference TRBV29-1 and TRBJ2-5, reads SAVISQKPSRDICQRGTSLTIQCQVDSQVTMMFWYRQQPGQSLTLIATANQGSEATYESGFVIDKFPISRPNLTFSTLTVSNMSPEDSSIYLCSVEAASEETQYFGPGTRLLVL.